This T cell receptor (beta chain) was observed in a study of graft-versus-host responses after intestinal transplantation. In the study overall: Multivisceral, liver-intestinal, or isolated intestinal transplants were performed in recipients. Tacrolimus plus steroids were given to all recipients for approximately three years, preceded by anti-thymocyte globulin induction. Study outcomes and limitations: Peak circulating GvH clone levels were associated with early post-transplant HvG declines. In recipient marrow, GvH clones were found, and some appeared first in ileum or blood.

TCRdb's copy holds only in-frame clones and misses some; the assay was immunoSEQ multiplex PCR. The data show roughly 110,000 clones, 87% seen once. Comments on this clone: Its antigen remains unknown.

V trimming: 0 bases; J trimming: 1 base; junction bases outside the gene matches: 5. The length of the CDR3 is 17 residues. The germline V gene has CDR1 LGHNA and CDR2 YNFKEQ. Material: unstimulated CD4+ T cells sorted from spleen or lymph node cells, obtained before transplant. The origin of this receptor is a human donor who was the organ donor for an intestinal transplant. The chain is built from TRBV4-2 and TRBJ2-1; the match to TRBD2 covers 8 bases. CDR3 nucleotide sequence: TGTGCCAGCAGCCAAGATTTAGCGGGATCATCCTACAATGAGCAGTTCTTC. Encoded protein: CASSQDLAGSSYNEQFF.